A selection of T cell receptor beta chains follows, all from one sample in a study. Each CDR3 protein gets one entry after TCRdb re-called the 5' RACE reads with MiXCR. Of over 50,000 distinct CDR3 sequences in the sample, over 20% are singletons; the top ten hold 2.5% to 4%. The sequencing input was tumor-infiltrating naive CD4+ T cells sorted from the breast tumor. The source of these receptors is a female donor with breast cancer. CDR3s include the opening cysteine and the closing phenylalanine or tryptophan. The D gene is left open where the match is weak. The size of a clone is reported for some rows only, either as once, few or many, or as a class for expanded clones.

v_call	j_call	clone_size	d_call	cdr3_nt	cdr3_aa
TRBV5-1	TRBJ2-7	many	-	TGCGCCAGCAGCTTGACATGGGACAATCGGGAGCAGTACTTC	CASSLTWDNREQYF
TRBV28	TRBJ2-1	few	TRBD2	TGTGCCAGCAGTGCCCCTAGCGGCGGGAGGACGGGCAATGAGCAGTTCTTC	CASSAPSGGRTGNEQFF
TRBV7-2	TRBJ1-1	few	-	TGTGCCAGTTGGAAACAAGTGGCCGCCAGGAGCACTGAAGCTTTCTTT	CASWKQVAARSTEAFF
TRBV7-2	TRBJ2-1	few	-	TGTGTCAGCAGCCCAACCGGGAGAATAGATGAGCAGTTCTTC	CVSSPTGRIDEQFF
TRBV27	TRBJ2-5	many	-	TGTGCCAGCTCATGGTTGGGAGCCACAGGGACCCAGTACTTC	CASSWLGATGTQYF
TRBV9	TRBJ2-3	-	TRBD2	TGTGCCAGCAGCGTCGGGCTAGCGGGATCATTAGGCTCAGATACGCAGTATTTT	CASSVGLAGSLGSDTQYF
TRBV5-1	TRBJ1-1	-	-	TGCGCCAGCAGCGCCACGACCCTGAACACTGAAGCTTTCTTT	CASSATTLNTEAFF
TRBV20-1	TRBJ2-5	-	TRBD2	TGCAGTGCTAGAGAATTAATACTAGCGGAAGGGACCCAGTACTTC	CSARELILAEGTQYF
TRBV6-4	TRBJ1-1	-	TRBD1	TGTGCCAGCAGGAAAACGGGACAGTTAAACACTGAAGCTTTCTTT	CASRKTGQLNTEAFF
TRBV7-2	TRBJ2-3	-	-	TGTGCCAGCAGCTCAGTGGCAGGGGTATTAAATACGCAGTATTTT	CASSSVAGVLNTQYF
TRBV6-5	TRBJ2-7	-	-	TGTGCCAGCAGTTACTTCTACAGTACCTACGAGCAGCACTTC	CASSYFYSTYEQHF
TRBV2	TRBJ2-5	-	-	TGTGCCAGCAGTTTAGGGACTCTCCAAGAGACCCAGTACTTC	CASSLGTLQETQYF
TRBV20-1	TRBJ2-5	-	TRBD2	TGCAGTGCTAGGAGGGGAGGCGGGGGAAAAGAGACCCAGTACTTC	CSARRGGGGKETQYF
TRBV7-9	TRBJ1-5	-	-	TGTGCCAGCAGCTTATCATGGAATCAGCCCCAGCATTTT	CASSLSWNQPQHF
TRBV5-1	TRBJ2-5	-	-	TGCGCCAGCAGCTTCCAGGGGGGCGAAGAGACCCAGTACTTC	CASSFQGGEETQYF
TRBV5-1	TRBJ1-5	few	-	TGCGCCAGCAGCCCCCGGATGGGCAATCAGCCCCAGCATTTT	CASSPRMGNQPQHF
TRBV29-1	TRBJ1-1	-	-	TGCAGCGTTGGGTCGGGGTTCAGCACTGAAGCTTTCTTT	CSVGSGFSTEAFF
TRBV4-2	TRBJ2-3	few	TRBD2	TGTGCCAGCAGCCAAGGAGCGGGGGGGGGCACAGATACGCAGTATTTT	CASSQGAGGGTDTQYF
TRBV27	TRBJ1-6	few	-	TGTGCCAGCAGGAGCCTGCATAATTCACCCCTCCACTTT	CASRSLHNSPLHF
TRBV9	TRBJ2-2	-	TRBD1	TGTGCCAGCAGCGAACAGGGGGCGAACACCGGGGAGCTGTTTTTT	CASSEQGANTGELFF
TRBV7-2	TRBJ2-1	once	TRBD1	TGTGCGGTACGCCAACAGGGGGTCTCCTACAATGAGCAGTTCTTC	CAVRQQGVSYNEQFF
TRBV29-1	TRBJ2-7	-	-	TGCAGCGTTCCAGGGCAGAGTTCCTACGAGCAGTACTTC	CSVPGQSSYEQYF
TRBV6-2/TRBV6-3	TRBJ2-1	few	-	TGTGCCAGCAGTTATCCAGCGGGTGCTAGAAATGAGCAGTTCTTC	CASSYPAGARNEQFF
TRBV11-3	TRBJ1-6	-	-	TGTGCCAGCAGCTTTCAGACAGATTATAATTCACCCCTCCACTTT	CASSFQTDYNSPLHF
TRBV29-1	TRBJ1-2	-	TRBD1	TGCAGCGTGAGCTCCGGGACAGTTAACTATGGCTACACCTTC	CSVSSGTVNYGYTF
TRBV6-5	TRBJ1-5	many	TRBD1	TGTGCCAGCAGTCAAGGGACAGGCAATCAGCCCCAGCATTTT	CASSQGTGNQPQHF
TRBV29-1	TRBJ2-7	many	TRBD2	TGCAGCGCTTTCACCGGGAGGGAGCAGTACTTC	CSAFTGREQYF
TRBV28	TRBJ2-7	few	TRBD1	TGTGCCAGCAGTCCAGGGACAGGGGGCGAGCAGTACTTC	CASSPGTGGEQYF
TRBV6-1	TRBJ1-4	few	-	TGTGCCAGCAGTGAAGTCTACGGGCTTAATGAAAAACTGTTTTTT	CASSEVYGLNEKLFF
TRBV7-2	TRBJ2-3	-	TRBD2	TGTGCCAGCAGCTTAGGGCTAGCGGCAGATACGCAGTATTTT	CASSLGLAADTQYF
TRBV7-4	TRBJ2-1	-	TRBD2	TGTGCCAGCATACTCCTGGCGGGAGGATTCGATGAGCAGTTCTTC	CASILLAGGFDEQFF
TRBV7-9	TRBJ2-7	-	-	TGTGCCAGCAGCTTAGGTGGGGGAGCGCAGTACTTC	CASSLGGGAQYF
TRBV27	TRBJ1-2	many	-	TGTGCCAGCAGAAAGGGACCGAACGGCTACACCTTC	CASRKGPNGYTF
TRBV29-1	TRBJ2-5	medium-sized	-	TGCAGCGTTATGATTGGGACCCAGTACTTC	CSVMIGTQYF
TRBV4-2	TRBJ2-4	-	TRBD1	TGTGCCAGCAGCGAACCGGGACAGAACATTCAGTACTTC	CASSEPGQNIQYF
TRBV7-9	TRBJ2-7	-	TRBD1	TGTGCCAGCAGCCCTCGCGTCGGGACAGTTACCTACGAGCAGTACTTC	CASSPRVGTVTYEQYF
TRBV7-2	TRBJ1-3	-	-	TGTGCCAGCAGCTTAACCTTAGGAAACACCATATATTTT	CASSLTLGNTIYF
TRBV6-2/TRBV6-3	TRBJ1-5	few	TRBD1	TGTGCCAGCAGTCCGGACAGGGGACATCAGCCCCAGCATTTT	CASSPDRGHQPQHF
TRBV6-6	TRBJ2-1	-	TRBD2	TGTGCCAGCAGTTACGGGACTAGCAGTCTCAATGAGCAGTTCTTC	CASSYGTSSLNEQFF
TRBV6-6	TRBJ1-5	many	-	TGTGCCAGCAGGGGGGCAGGCAATCAGCCCCAGCATTTT	CASRGAGNQPQHF
TRBV18	TRBJ2-1	many	TRBD2	TGTGCCAGCTCACCACCCCTAGCGGGAAACTACAATGAGCAGTTCTTC	CASSPPLAGNYNEQFF
TRBV5-1	TRBJ2-1	many	TRBD2	TGCGCCAGCAGCTTGATGACTAGCGGGAGTTCTGATGAGCAGTTCTTC	CASSLMTSGSSDEQFF
TRBV28	TRBJ2-1	few	-	TGTGCCAGCAAGTCGGGGAGTTGGAACAATGAGCAGTTCTTC	CASKSGSWNNEQFF
TRBV18	TRBJ1-5	-	-	TGTGCCAGCTCACCAGGGAATAGCAATCAGCCCCAGCATTTT	CASSPGNSNQPQHF
TRBV20-1	TRBJ1-2	-	-	TGCAGTGCTAGAGATGGCCGGGGGCAGGGCTACACCTTC	CSARDGRGQGYTF
TRBV14	TRBJ1-2	once	TRBD1	TGTGCCAGCAGCATCTCCGGGACAGAATATGGAAGCTACACCTTC	CASSISGTEYGSYTF
TRBV20-1	TRBJ2-2	-	-	TGCAGTGCTAGAGTGAGGACAGCCGGGGAGCTGTTTTTT	CSARVRTAGELFF
TRBV28	TRBJ1-5	-	TRBD1	TGTGCCAGCACCCCGGGACAGGGTGATCAGCCCCAGCATTTT	CASTPGQGDQPQHF
TRBV7-9	TRBJ1-5	-	-	TGTGCCAGCAGTCTCGGGGGAGGGGACGAGGGCAGTCAGCCCCAGCATTTT	CASSLGGGDEGSQPQHF
TRBV2	TRBJ1-2	-	-	TGTGCCAGCAGTCTATCGAACAACTATGGCTACACCTTC	CASSLSNNYGYTF
TRBV20-1	TRBJ2-3	-	-	TGCAGTGCTGGCGGGCTGACAGCGGCGGGAGATACGCAGTATTTT	CSAGGLTAAGDTQYF
TRBV7-2	TRBJ2-5	-	TRBD2	TGTGCCAGCAGCTTCGGGGGGGCAGGGAGAGAGACCCAGTACTTC	CASSFGGAGRETQYF
TRBV6-5	TRBJ1-2	-	-	TGTGCCAGCAGTCTCTCAGTTCCCGTCTATGGCTACACCTTC	CASSLSVPVYGYTF
TRBV4-1	TRBJ2-5	few	TRBD2	TGCGCCAGCAGCCAGAGAGTAGCGGGAGGCCCTCCAGAGACCCAGTACTTC	CASSQRVAGGPPETQYF